This T cell receptor (beta chain) was captured by sequencing in a study of cytomegalovirus exposure and HLA in healthy donors. This clone was observed a single time. The CDR3 has 13 residues. In germline, CDR1 is MNHNY, CDR2 SVGAGI (reference sequence). V was pared by 5 bases and J by 8 bases, with 14 bases between. The table came from immunoSEQ multiplex PCR; TCRdb's copy has only in-frame clones and leaves some out. Among 130,000 to 150,000 clones listed, 88% were seen once. The sequenced sample was PBMCs. The source is a woman under 30 in good health and CMV-seropositive. The V and J genes are TRBV6-6 and TRBJ2-3; maybe TRBD2 (5 bases). CDR3 DNA: TGTGCCAGCAGTGGCTATTATGAGGGTACGCAGTATTTT. It yields the protein CASSGYYEGTQYF.